This TCR beta chain was sequenced for a study of T cell repertoires in cytomegalovirus infection. About the study: Selection of CMV epitopes for the study included recently identified HLA-C-restricted and well-studied HLA-B-restricted ones. Indications came from public TCR beta signatures; they pointed to CMV infection and to a matching HLA type.

A single record per CDR3 protein comes from TCRdb applying MiXCR to the reads. The sample consists of roughly 700,000 distinct CDR3 sequences, about 33% of them appearing once. V shed 4 bases and J shed 2 bases, with 15 bases lying between them. Germline V gives CDR1 SGHAT, CDR2 FQNNGV. The CDR3 is 16 residues long. Points on this clonotype: No antigen is known for it.

Overall study results and limits: People with CMV and the relevant HLA were identified by cumulative public TCR beta family frequency. In two of eight donors, the top clonotype was HLA-C-restricted CMV-specific.

The rearrangement joins TRBV11-2 to TRBJ1-3; D perhaps matches TRBD1 (5 bases). The TCR comes from a human donor in good health (CMV status not recorded). Some clones in this sample may be carry-over from other donors' samples. This sample comprised cultured PBMCs, obtained from culture after CMV antigen stimulation. The CDR3 here is CASSWGRSRAGNTIYF. CDR3 nucleotides: TGTGCCAGCAGCTGGGGTCGGAGCAGGGCTGGAAACACCATATATTTT.